The sequence of this T cell receptor beta chain was determined in a study of blood T cell repertoires in COVID-19. Data came from immunoSEQ multiplex PCR; TCRdb stores just in-frame clones and leaves some out. The sample contains about 110,000 clones, around 81% of which appear only once. CDR3 length: 15 amino acids. Per germline, CDR1 LGHNA and CDR2 YNFKEQ. With V trimmed by 4 bases and J by 2 bases, 5 bases remained unmatched. Sequenced material: peripheral blood. This chain joins TRBV4-2 and TRBJ1-2; 9 bases are shared with TRBD1. This clonotype originated in a woman between 70 and 85 years old with acute or convalescent COVID-19. The CDR3: CASSPGTGSNYGYTF. CDR3 in DNA: TGTGCCAGCAGCCCCGGGACAGGGTCAAACTATGGCTACACCTTC.